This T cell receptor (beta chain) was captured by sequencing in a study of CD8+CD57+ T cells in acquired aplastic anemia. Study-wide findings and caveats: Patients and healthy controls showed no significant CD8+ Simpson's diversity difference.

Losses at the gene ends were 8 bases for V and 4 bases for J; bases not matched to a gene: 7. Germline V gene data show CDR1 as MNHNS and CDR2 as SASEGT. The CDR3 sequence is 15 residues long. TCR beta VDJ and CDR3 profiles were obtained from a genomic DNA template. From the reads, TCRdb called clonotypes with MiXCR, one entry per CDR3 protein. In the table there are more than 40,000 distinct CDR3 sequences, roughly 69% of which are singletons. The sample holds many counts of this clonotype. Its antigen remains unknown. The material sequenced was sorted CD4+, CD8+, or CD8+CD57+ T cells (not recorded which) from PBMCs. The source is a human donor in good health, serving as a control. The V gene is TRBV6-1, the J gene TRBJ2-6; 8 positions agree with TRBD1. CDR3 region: CASLQGADGANVLTF. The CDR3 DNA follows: TGTGCCAGCCTCCAGGGGGCGGACGGGGCCAACGTCCTGACTTTC.